The 15 T cell receptor beta chains reported below all come from one sample, sequenced in a study of cytomegalovirus exposure and HLA in healthy donors. 60 Vbeta and 13 Jbeta primers were used in PCR. Sequenced by immunoSEQ multiplex PCR; TCRdb stores in-frame clones only, minus some. The sample contains approximately 160,000 clones, 75% to 90% of which appear only once. The sequenced sample was PBMCs. The receptor source for this set is a human donor in good health.

The chain couples TRBV6-5 to TRBJ1-4; no clear D gene. The germline gives CDR1 MNHEY, CDR2 SVGAGI. V was cut by 5 bases and J by 3 bases, with 10 bases left in between. The CDR3 sequence is 14 residues long. The CDR3 DNA reads TGTGCCAGCAGTATGGGCACCTCTAATGAAAAACTGTTTTTT. It translates to CASSMGTSNEKLFF.

As DNA, the CDR3 is TGTGCCAGCAGCGTTTCTAGCGGAGAGGGTTTTCCTGAGCAGTACTTC. It translates to CASSVSSGEGFPEQYF. The rearrangement uses TRBV11-2 and TRBJ2-7; 7 positions match TRBD2. Germline assignment: CDR1 SGHAT and CDR2 FQNNGV. CDR3 length: 16 amino acids. V lost 5 bases, J lost 7 bases, and 17 bases stayed unmatched.

The chain employs TRBV4-3 and TRBJ2-7; D ambiguous. The length of the CDR3 is 13 residues. The germline gives CDR1 LGHNA, CDR2 YSLEER. The V end was cut by 0 bases, the J end by 4 bases, with 7 bases between. The chain's CDR3 is CASSQDLRYEQYF. CDR3 bases: TGCGCCAGCAGCCAAGATTTGCGTTACGAGCAGTACTTC.

The chain links TRBV19 to TRBJ2-3, with no clear D. The CDR3 has 14 residues. V was cut by 5 bases and J by 2 bases, with 11 bases left in between. The germline V gene encodes CDR1 LNHDA and CDR2 SQIVND (reference sequence). The CDR3 region is CASSYLAHTDTQYF. The CDR3 DNA is TGTGCCAGTAGTTACCTTGCGCACACAGATACGCAGTATTTT.

This chain links TRBV7-2 with TRBJ2-7; 10 bases are shared with TRBD1. CDR1 and CDR2 (germline): SGHTA, FQGNSA. The CDR3 is made up of 15 amino acids. Germline trimming cut 5 bases from V and 6 bases from J; bases unmatched to any gene: 10. CDR3 residues: CASSPMGQGKGEQYF. The CDR3 DNA reads as TGTGCCAGCAGCCCCATGGGACAGGGGAAAGGCGAGCAGTACTTC.

This clone was counted once. The CDR3 sequence is CASSLWSGDEQYF. CDR3 in DNA: TGTGCCAGCAGTTTATGGTCAGGGGACGAGCAGTACTTC. The chain has TRBV27 and TRBJ2-7; tentative D call: TRBD1 (6 bases). This CDR3 contains 13 residues. CDR1 and CDR2 (germline): MNHEY, SMNVEV (reference sequence). V gave up 1 base and J gave up 5 bases, with 9 bases separating them.

The chain is built from TRBV5-1 and TRBJ2-1, with 9 bases matching TRBD2. V gave up 4 bases and J gave up 4 bases; unmatched junction bases: 6. Germline-derived CDR1 and CDR2 are SGHRS and YFSETQ. CDR3 length equals 15 residues. DNA of the CDR3: TGCGCCAGCAGCCCCCAGAGCGGGGGGTACAATGAGCAGTTCTTC. It yields the protein CASSPQSGGYNEQFF.

This clone was counted ten times or more. This sequence joins TRBV4-3 and TRBJ1-4, with TRBD1 matching 12 bases. CDR1 and CDR2 (germline): LGHNA, YSLEER. The CDR3 has 16 residues. The V segment lost 3 bases and the J segment 8 bases; nucleotides outside the gene matches: 7. CDR3 region: CASSQETGTGGEKLFF. CDR3 DNA sequence: TGCGCCAGCAGCCAGGAGACCGGGACAGGGGGCGAAAAACTGTTTTTT.

This chain joins TRBV30 and TRBJ1-2; 7 nucleotides line up with TRBD1. CDR1 is GTSNPN and CDR2 is SVGIG in the germline V gene (reference sequence). The CDR3 sequence is 14 residues long. V trimming: 8 bases; J trimming: 8 bases; junction bases outside the gene matches: 17. CDR3 bases: TGTGCCGGTACAGGGGATCCCGAGGCAATGGGCTACACCTTC. This sequence encodes CAGTGDPEAMGYTF. Supplemented by reference TRBV30 and TRBJ1-2, the full variable domain reads SQTIHQWPATLVQPVGSPLSLECTVEGTSNPNLYWYRQAAGRGLQLLFYSVGIGQISSEVPQNLSASRPQDRQFILSSKKLLLSDSGFYLCAGTGDPEAMGYTFGSGTRLTVV.

This clone was detected only a few times. Compared with germline, one end of the junction differs, possibly owing to a read error. The CDR3 coding sequence is TGCGCCAGCATCAGGGGCGGGACTAGCGGTTATAACTTC. It encodes CASIRGGTSGYNF. The gene calls are TRBV4-3 and TRBJ2-7; the match to TRBD2 covers 11 bases. The germline V gene has CDR1 LGHNA and CDR2 YSLEER. This CDR3 has 13 amino acids.

The gene calls are TRBV7-9 and TRBJ2-5, with 7 nucleotides matching TRBD1. The DNA end is a closer match to TRBJ2-7, so the J assignment may be wrong. Germline V gene sequence: CDR1 SEHNR, CDR2 FQNEAQ (reference sequence). The CDR3 runs to 15 residues. This CDR3 reads CASSRIEDRLGEQYF. CDR3 sequence (DNA): TGTGCCAGCAGCCGGATAGAGGACAGGCTAGGCGAGCAGTACTTC.

The rearrangement uses TRBV2 and TRBJ2-7; D is uncertain. There are 19 residues in the CDR3. Germline CDR1 SNHLY, CDR2 FYNNEI. Trimming cost V 4 bases and J 0 bases, with 25 bases left between them. The CDR3 nucleotides read TGTGCCAGCAGTGCACCCTGGGCTGGGCAGACAAGTAGCTCCTACGAGCAGTACTTC. This translates into CASSAPWAGQTSSSYEQYF.

V gene TRBV6-1 combines with J gene TRBJ2-7, with 7 nucleotides matching TRBD1. V was clipped by 7 bases and J by 2 bases; unmatched bases: 5. Germline V gene data show CDR1 as MNHNS and CDR2 as SASEGT. This CDR3 is 13 amino acids long. CDR3 loop: CASTGTATYEQYF. The CDR3, as DNA: TGTGCCAGCACGGGGACAGCTACCTACGAGCAGTACTTC.

This clone was detected only once. The chain is built from TRBV19 and TRBJ1-2; 7 nucleotides match TRBD1. Germline CDR1 reads LNHDA; CDR2 reads SQIVND (reference sequence). The CDR3 is 13 residues long. Trimming removed 6 bases from V and 8 bases from J; junction bases left unmatched: 9. The CDR3 nucleotides are TGTGCCAGTAGCGATGGACAGGTGGGCGGCTACACCTTC. Translated: CASSDGQVGGYTF.

The DNA for the CDR3 is TGTGCCTCCGGAGTGGGACTACCCTACAATGAGCAGTTCTTC. This gives the protein CASGVGLPYNEQFF. This rearrangement joins TRBV6-5 to TRBJ2-1, with 7 positions matching TRBD2. The CDR3 consists of 14 residues. The germline CDR1 and CDR2 sequences are MNHEY and SVGAGI. The trim removed 11 bases at V and 2 bases at J, leaving 9 bases unmatched.